This T cell receptor (beta chain) was captured in a study of blood T cell repertoires in COVID-19. As for the study in general: Italy, Spain and the United States were the sources of the convalescent and acute COVID-19 samples. In each case, the material was cDNA or gDNA derived from T cells, B-cell-depleted T cells, or PBMCs.

Original data processing: By means of reference gene primer amplification, nucleated cell counts were estimated. Here immunoSEQ multiplex PCR was the method, and the copy in TCRdb shows in-frame clones only, minus some. The DNA gave D and trimming, while V, J and clone size come from that table. The sample has over 200,000 clones, about nine tenths seen once. Trimming removed 6 bases at V and 2 bases at J, with 23 bases between. The CDR3 spans 16 residues. Germline loops: CDR1 SQVTM, CDR2 ANQGSEA. The gene calls are TRBV29-1 and TRBJ2-7; weak D call: TRBD2 (8 bases). The sequencing input was peripheral blood. The TCR sequence derives from a woman in her sixties or seventies with acute or convalescent COVID-19. The CDR3 is CSVGQDSIAGPYEQYF. The CDR3, as DNA: TGCAGCGTCGGACAGGACTCTATAGCGGGGCCCTACGAGCAGTACTTC.